These T cell receptor beta chains were read from a single sample in a study of cytomegalovirus exposure and HLA in healthy donors. Repertoires were generated with immunoSEQ multiplex PCR, while TCRdb's copy carries only in-frame clones and drops some. The sample carries under 200,000 clones, approximately 85% recorded once. What was sequenced was PBMCs. The source of these receptors is a woman between 18 and 29 years old in good health and CMV-seronegative. Both conserved end residues are part of each CDR3. A D gene is named only where the DNA matches it firmly. Size is stated for part of the rows, as once, few or many counts, or as a class when the clone is expanded.

>few|TRBV7-9|TRBJ1-2|.
CASSLEKDRLYGYTF
TGTGCCAGCAGCTTAGAGAAGGACAGACTGTATGGCTACACCTTC
>.|TRBV7-8|TRBJ1-1|TRBD1
CASSPRTGNTEAFF
TGTGCCAGCAGCCCCCGGACAGGGAACACTGAAGCTTTCTTT
>.|TRBV7-6|TRBJ1-6|.
CASTREVNSPLHF
TGTGCCAGTACCCGGGAGGTCAATTCACCCCTCCACTTT
>few|TRBV29-1|TRBJ1-2|.
CSVIDSNYGYTF
TGCAGCGTGATCGACAGTAACTATGGCTACACCTTC
>.|TRBV18|TRBJ2-7|TRBD2
CASSVSGGGVYEQYF
TGCGCCAGCTCAGTTAGCGGGGGAGGAGTCTACGAGCAGTACTTC
>.|TRBV15|TRBJ2-7|.
CATAVGVGPSYEQYF
TGTGCCACCGCGGTTGGAGTGGGGCCCTCCTACGAGCAGTACTTC
>.|TRBV6-4|TRBJ2-3|.
CASSDSETGSDTQYF
TGTGCCAGCAGTGACTCCGAAACAGGATCAGATACGCAGTATTTT
>few|TRBV30|TRBJ1-2|.
CAWSENSSGYTF
TGTGCCTGGAGTGAAAATTCGAGTGGCTACACCTTC
>.|TRBV11-2|TRBJ1-1|TRBD1
CASSRTGNTEAFF
TGTGCCAGCAGCAGGACAGGGAACACTGAAGCTTTCTTT
>once|TRBV19|TRBJ1-5|.
CASKETVFQPQHF
TGTGCCAGTAAGGAGACAGTTTTTCAGCCCCAGCATTTT
>once|TRBV18|TRBJ2-3|TRBD2
CASSPSAGVITDTQYF
TGTGCCAGCTCACCATCAGCGGGAGTTATCACAGATACGCAGTATTTT
>.|TRBV6-6|TRBJ2-5|TRBD2
CASSKTGTRETQYF
TGTGCCAGCAGTAAGACCGGGACTAGAGAGACCCAGTACTTC
>.|TRBV11-2|TRBJ2-1|TRBD2
CASSLVVGGGDGNEQFF
TGTGCCAGCAGCTTAGTAGTCGGGGGGGGAGACGGGAATGAGCAGTTCTTC
>few|TRBV19|TRBJ1-1|TRBD1
CASSPLPGQGNTEAFF
TGTGCCAGTAGTCCCCTTCCGGGACAGGGTAACACTGAAGCTTTCTTT
>.|TRBV4-1|TRBJ2-2|TRBD1
CASSQGGDRADTGELFF
TGCGCCAGCAGCCAAGGTGGGGACAGGGCGGACACCGGGGAGCTGTTTTTT
>.|TRBV28|TRBJ1-1|.
CATGRGAFF
TGTGCCACTGGCCGGGGAGCTTTCTTT
>once|TRBV6-5|TRBJ2-7|TRBD1
CASRTGDEQYF
TGTGCCAGTCGAACAGGGGACGAGCAGTACTTC
>.|TRBV6-6|TRBJ2-2|.
CASSYSLAGGELFF
TGTGCCAGCAGTTACTCCCTTGCGGGGGGGGAGCTGTTTTTT
>.|TRBV2|TRBJ2-2|.
CASETETGELFF
TGTGCCAGCGAGACAGAGACCGGGGAGCTGTTTTTT
>.|TRBV2|TRBJ2-1|TRBD2
CASSRTSGSLDEQFF
TGTGCCAGCAGCCGAACTAGCGGGAGTTTAGATGAGCAGTTCTTC
>.|TRBV28|TRBJ1-2|.
CASSFRGSGYTF
TGTGCCAGCAGTTTCCGGGGGTCTGGCTACACCTTC
>.|TRBV9|TRBJ2-7|TRBD2
CASSAGLAGTFNGEQYF
TGTGCCAGCAGCGCAGGACTAGCGGGGACCTTCAACGGCGAGCAGTACTTC
>.|TRBV30|TRBJ2-7|TRBD2
CAWSVGAGAYEQYF
TGTGCCTGGAGTGTCGGAGCGGGGGCCTACGAGCAGTACTTC
>.|TRBV2|TRBJ1-1|.
CASRTLDTEAFF
TGTGCCAGCAGGACATTGGACACTGAAGCTTTCTTT
>once|TRBV6-1|TRBJ2-3|.
CASSGAGSTDTQYF
TGTGCCAGCAGTGGGGCGGGTAGCACAGATACGCAGTATTTT
>.|TRBV28|TRBJ2-2|.
CASIEANTGELFF
TGTGCCAGCATTGAGGCGAACACCGGGGAGCTGTTTTTT
>.|TRBV2|TRBJ2-1|TRBD2
CASTGGRPTYNEQFF
TGTGCCAGCACGGGCGGGAGGCCGACCTACAATGAGCAGTTCTTC
>.|TRBV5-1|TRBJ1-4|TRBD1
CASSLGAGGLEKLFF
TGCGCCAGCAGCTTGGGCGCAGGGGGGCTCGAAAAACTGTTTTTT
>.|TRBV6-5|TRBJ1-5|.
CASITPRRSNQPQHF
TGTGCCAGCATAACTCCTCGAAGAAGCAATCAGCCCCAGCATTTT
>once|TRBV9|TRBJ2-5|.
CASSVAGGIGETQYF
TGTGCCAGCAGCGTAGCTGGGGGGATCGGGGAGACCCAGTACTTC
>.|TRBV5-1|TRBJ2-5|TRBD1
CASSFRTGEETQYF
TGCGCCAGCAGCTTTCGAACAGGGGAGGAGACCCAGTACTTC
>once|TRBV10-2|TRBJ2-2|.
CASSDTFTGELFF
TGCGCCAGCAGTGATACATTCACCGGGGAGCTGTTTTTT
>.|TRBV18|TRBJ2-3|.
CASSHRRQATDTQYF
TGTGCCAGCTCACACCGAAGACAGGCCACAGATACGCAGTATTTT
>few|TRBV10-2|TRBJ2-5|.
CASSDWATAAQETQYF
TGCGCCAGCTCCGACTGGGCCACAGCGGCCCAAGAGACCCAGTACTTC
>few|TRBV7-7|TRBJ1-1|TRBD1
CASSPEQGRWGEAFF
TGTGCCAGCAGCCCGGAACAGGGGCGGTGGGGTGAAGCTTTCTTT
>.|TRBV27|TRBJ1-2|.
CASSLSLAATGFGYTF
TGTGCCAGCAGTTTATCCCTTGCCGCGACAGGATTTGGCTACACCTTC
>.|TRBV7-9|TRBJ1-1|TRBD1
CASSPPEGAFTEAFF
TGTGCCAGCAGCCCACCCGAGGGGGCCTTCACTGAAGCTTTCTTT